This entry lists 14 T cell receptor beta chains sequenced from one sample in a study of T cell responses to AZD1222 COVID-19 vaccine. Profiled with immunoSEQ multiplex PCR; TCRdb holds only in-frame clones, not every one. This repertoire shows around 150,000 clones, around 90% found once; its top ten account for more than 4.5%. The sample consisted of peripheral blood, taken on day 0 of AZD1222 vaccination. All receptors derive from an adult in good health.

The chain links TRBV13 to TRBJ1-3, with no clear D. V was clipped by 2 bases and J by 2 bases, with 16 bases between them. The germline CDR1 and CDR2 sequences are PRHDT and FYEKMQ (reference sequence). The CDR3 is 17 residues long. DNA of the CDR3: TGTGCCAGCAGCTTATTTTCATCTGTTTACACTGGAAACACCATATATTTT. Amino acid sequence: CASSLFSSVYTGNTIYF.

The chain carries TRBV6-5 and TRBJ2-7, with 10 nucleotides matching TRBD2. The V segment lost 7 bases and the J segment 6 bases; nucleotides outside the gene matches: 12. CDR3 length: 15 amino acids. CDR1 is MNHEY, CDR2 SVGAGI, per germline. The CDR3 region is CASTDFGASGSEQYF. DNA for the CDR3: TGTGCCAGCACCGACTTTGGGGCTAGCGGGAGCGAGCAGTACTTC.

The rearrangement uses TRBV27 and TRBJ2-1; 11 bases are a match to TRBD2. The CDR3 covers 16 residues. Germline V gene data show CDR1 as MNHEY and CDR2 as SMNVEV (reference sequence). Losses at the gene ends were 5 bases for V and 4 bases for J; bases not matched to a gene: 7. The CDR3 region has the DNA TGTGCCAGCAGTAACTTAGCGGGAGGGGGGTACAATGAGCAGTTCTTC. Encoded protein: CASSNLAGGGYNEQFF.

This clone has a handful of counts. The CDR3 nucleotides read TGTGCCAGCAGCTTAGTAGCGAGCGGGGCCTACGAGCAGTACTTC. Protein: CASSLVASGAYEQYF. The chain is built from TRBV11-2 and TRBJ2-7; 7 nucleotides line up with TRBD2. The CDR3 covers 15 residues. Germline CDR1 is SGHAT and CDR2 is FQNNGV. The ends lost 1 base at V and 2 bases at J; junction bases unmatched: 5.

This clone came up once. The V gene is TRBV11-2, the J gene TRBJ1-3, with no clear D. Between the trimmed V and J ends, which lost 5 bases and 0 bases, there was a span of 11 bases. The CDR3 extends over 15 amino acids. CDR1 is SGHAT and CDR2 is FQNNGV in the germline V gene. This chain's CDR3 is CASSTRANSGNTIYF. The CDR3 nucleotides read TGTGCCAGCAGCACCCGGGCCAACTCTGGAAACACCATATATTTT.

V and J are TRBV2 and TRBJ2-7; TRBD2 agrees at 8 bases. This CDR3 region has 15 residues. Germline V CDR1 and CDR2: SNHLY, FYNNEI. J was trimmed by 2 bases and V by 0 bases; bases with no gene match: 3. The CDR3 DNA is TGTGCCAGCAGTGAAGCGGTAGCGGGACCCTACGAGCAGTACTTC. It translates to CASSEAVAGPYEQYF.

The chain carries TRBV29-1 and TRBJ2-1; perhaps TRBD2 as D (6 bases). CDR3 length: 14 amino acids. Looked up from germline, CDR1 is SQVTM and CDR2 is ANQGSEA. Trimming pared 7 bases from V and 4 bases from J, leaving 17 bases between. The CDR3 DNA is TGCAGCGCTCTAGGAGGGCTCATATACAATGAGCAGTTCTTC. Translated: CSALGGLIYNEQFF.

V gene TRBV27 combines with J gene TRBJ1-4; D is perhaps TRBD1 (6 bases). The V and J ends lost 5 bases and 0 bases respectively, with 13 bases between them. CDR1 MNHEY and CDR2 SMNVEV come from the germline V gene (reference sequence). CDR3 length: 16 amino acids. The CDR3 sequence: CASSEQGLATNEKLFF. The CDR3 bases are TGTGCCAGCAGTGAACAGGGCCTTGCAACTAATGAAAAACTGTTTTTT.

This sequence joins TRBV24-1 and TRBJ1-1; D call uncertain. Germline V gives CDR1 KGHDR, CDR2 SFDVKD. V dropped 4 bases and J dropped 3 bases, with 8 bases sitting between them. This CDR3 region has 13 residues. DNA for the CDR3: TGTGCCACCAGTGACCCCGGAGACACTGAAGCTTTCTTT. Amino acid sequence: CATSDPGDTEAFF.

V usage is TRBV7-8 and J usage is TRBJ1-2; 7 bases are shared with TRBD1. CDR3 size: 14 residues. Germline V CDR1 and CDR2: SGHVS, FQNEAQ. V dropped 6 bases and J dropped 3; count of bases not matched to a gene: 7. CDR3 amino acids: CASRPGQSDYGYTF. CDR3 DNA sequence: TGTGCCAGCAGGCCGGGACAGTCGGACTATGGCTACACCTTC.

The rearrangement joins TRBV7-2 to TRBJ1-4; D is uncertain. V shed 2 bases and J shed 3 bases, with 10 bases lying between them. Germline lookup yields CDR1 SGHTA and CDR2 FQGNSA. This CDR3 comprises 15 residues. The CDR3 nucleotides read TGTGCCAGCAGCTTACTAGGTCGGTCTAATGAAAAACTGTTTTTT. Amino acids: CASSLLGRSNEKLFF. Variable domain in full (rest from reference TRBV7-2 and TRBJ1-4): GAGVSQSPSNKVTEKGKDVELRCDPISGHTALYWYRQSLGQGLEFLIYFQGNSAPDKSGLPSDRFSAERTGGSVSTLTIQRTQQEDSAVYLCASSLLGRSNEKLFFGSGTQLSVL.

The rearrangement uses TRBV9 and TRBJ2-5, with D hard to call. The length of the CDR3 is 14 residues. Deletions cut 0 bases from V and 2 bases from J, with 8 bases between. From germline, CDR1 is SGDLS and CDR2 YYNGEE. As DNA, the CDR3 is TGTGCCAGCAGCGTAGCACCGACACAAGAGACCCAGTACTTC. As protein: CASSVAPTQETQYF.

This clone was observed once. The chain links TRBV19 to TRBJ2-2, with 8 positions matching TRBD1. V lost 3 bases to trimming and J lost 0 bases; unmatched junction nucleotides: 3. The germline gives CDR1 LNHDA, CDR2 SQIVND (reference sequence). This CDR3 comprises 16 residues. CDR3: CASSIRTGTNTGELFF. Written as DNA, the CDR3 is TGTGCCAGTAGTATCCGGACAGGGACGAACACCGGGGAGCTGTTTTTT.

The V gene is TRBV11-2, the J gene TRBJ2-5, with no clear D. V was cut by 5 bases and J by 5 bases, with 9 bases left in between. Germline CDR1 reads SGHAT; CDR2 reads FQNNGV. The CDR3 sequence is 12 residues long. The CDR3 is CASSRQRETQYF. DNA of the CDR3: TGTGCCAGCAGCCGCCAACGGGAGACCCAGTACTTC.